The following is a TCR beta chain sequence with its context. Its cognate antigen has yet to be identified. No much larger clone is present one base from it, and per-base qualities are unavailable. RNA was extracted using the RNeasy kit, and about 0.5 to 1 ug of the RNA was reverse transcribed with random hexamers. The immunoSEQ multiplex PCR assay, covering 54 Vbeta and 13 Jbeta segments, was used to amplify TCR beta CDR3 regions. To correct PCR amplification bias, a synthetic template baseline was used for both primer optimization and computational correction. The original pipeline was this. Only productive sequences were kept, with reads annotated to V, D and J genes according to IMGT and analyzed in immunoSEQ Analyzer. Clonality was calculated as one minus the Shannon entropy normalized by log2 of the number of productive unique sequences. Public and private clones were assessed among the 100 most prevalent clones of each patient and control. Clones were defined as Susac-specific when absent from the healthy and MS cohorts, from over a thousand published viral clones and from other ImmuneACCESS disease sequences. The public reads were run again by TCRdb, first through fastp at Q25 and then through MiXCR, and only productive beta chains were kept. Each record represents a unique CDR3 protein, reported with the most common genes and DNA among its rows. The V and J calls follow TCRdb's processing rather than the paper's. The sample yields almost 450,000 distinct CDR3 sequences; around 85% were counted once. The ten largest make up more than 0.09% of the sample.

Peripheral blood CD8+ and CD4+ T cells from healthy donors, Susac syndrome patients and multiple sclerosis patients were profiled by high-throughput TCR beta sequencing. The multiple sclerosis controls were treatment-naive patients whose relapsing-remitting disease, either stable or active, fulfilled the revised McDonald criteria. Bulk CD8+ and CD4+ T cells were purified by magnetic negative isolation, while CD8+ TEMRA cells were enriched using FACS. Blood was collected in EDTA tubes and processed within 24 hours, with PBMCs isolated through density gradient centrifugation. PBMCs destined for TCR sequencing were cryopreserved in liquid nitrogen and later thawed in a 37 °C water bath. Purity of sorted or isolated CD4+, CD8+ and CD8+ TEMRA cells was at least 90%. The sample is drawn from a study of CD8 T cells in Susac syndrome (dated by TCRdb to about 2019). About the full investigation: Whether CD8+ T cell activation and differentiation in Susac syndrome was antigen driven was tested using repertoire sequencing. CD8+ T cell repertoire clonality was compared between more than ten healthy donors, approximately 14 Susac syndrome patients and approximately 16 multiple sclerosis patients.

In the germline V gene (reference sequence), CDR1 corresponds to LGHDT and CDR2 to YNNKEL. Trimming costs V 1 base and J 6 bases, and their ends lie 15 bases apart. The CDR3 sequence holds 15 residues, the cysteine and phenylalanine included. The retained sequence is limited to the CDR3, 45 bases, with the frame set at the first base. On the study overall, not on this receptor specifically: The study acknowledged that relatively few individuals were included in the TCR sequencing and HLA analysis.

The specimen was CD8+ T cells from PBMCs. The V and J genes are TRBV3-1 and TRBJ1-1; perhaps TRBD1 is the D gene, with 5 bases matching. The sequence derives from a human donor with multiple sclerosis. The sequenced DNA is TGTGCCAGCAGCCAAGTTAATTCGCGGGGCCCTGAAGCTTTCTTT. This yields the protein CASSQVNSRGPEAFF. When the CDR3 is completed using the reference TRBV3-1 and TRBJ1-1 genes on either side, the full variable domain is DTAVSQTPKYLVTQMGNDKSIKCEQNLGHDTMYWYKQDSKKFLKIMFSYNNKELIINETVPNRFSPKSPDKAHLNLHINSLELGDSAVYFCASSQVNSRGPEAFFGQGTRLTVV.